The 25 T cell receptor beta chains presented below share a single source sample, sequenced in a study of blood T cell repertoires in COVID-19. Data came from immunoSEQ multiplex PCR; TCRdb stores just in-frame clones and leaves some out. The sample comprises approximately 150,000 clones, 80% to 85% of which are singletons, and roughly 11% rests with the top ten. The sequenced material came from peripheral blood. These TCRs come from a man between 70 and 80 years old with active or convalescent COVID-19.

The chain recombines TRBV3-1 (or the pseudogene TRBV3-2) with TRBJ1-1, with D perhaps matching TRBD1 (6 bases). The CDR3 runs 14 residues. Trimming took 1 base from V and 8 from J, leaving 14 bases between them. Germline CDR1 is LGHDT and CDR2 is YNNKEL (reference sequence). DNA of the CDR3: TGTGCCAGCAGCCAAGCCTACAGGGAGAAAGAAGCTTTCTTT. Amino acids: CASSQAYREKEAFF.

The chain is built from TRBV7-2 and TRBJ2-3, with a possible D match to TRBD1 (5 bases). The V end was cut by 3 bases, the J end by 2 bases, with 9 bases between. Germline lookup yields CDR1 SGHTA and CDR2 FQGNSA. The CDR3 totals 14 residues. CDR3 sequence (DNA): TGTGCCAGCAGCTTCAGGGCAGCCACAGATACGCAGTATTTT. Translating it yields CASSFRAATDTQYF.

The genes are TRBV5-1 and TRBJ2-5; 11 bases map to TRBD1. Germline V gene data show CDR1 as SGHRS and CDR2 as YFSETQ. The CDR3 length is 16 residues. V lost 4 bases and J lost 0; bases outside the gene matches: 5. The CDR3 protein is CASSQGDRGYQETQYF. Written as DNA, the CDR3 is TGCGCCAGCAGCCAGGGGGACAGGGGGTACCAAGAGACCCAGTACTTC.

This sequence joins TRBV11-3 and TRBJ2-5; a weak D match, TRBD1 (6 bases). This CDR3 is 14 amino acids long. Trimming stripped 5 bases from V and 2 bases from J, with 12 bases between. The V gene's germline CDR1 is SGHNT and CDR2 YENEEA. The CDR3 is CASSLTGLQETQYF. The CDR3 nucleotides read TGTGCCAGCAGCCTGACAGGCCTACAAGAGACCCAGTACTTC.

The J gene is TRBJ1-6, the V gene TRBV4-3; TRBD1 matches 9 bases. Looked up from germline, CDR1 is LGHNA and CDR2 is YSLEER. The CDR3 contains 15 residues. J lost 8 bases, V lost 0 bases, and 2 bases had no gene match. DNA for the CDR3: TGCGCCAGCAGCCAAGATAGGACAGGGGATTCACCCCTCCACTTT. Translation: CASSQDRTGDSPLHF.

J is TRBJ2-5 and V is TRBV11-1; perhaps TRBD1 as D (5 bases). The CDR3 has 12 amino acids. Trimming cost V 3 bases and J 5 bases, with 7 bases left between them. CDR1 is SGHAT, CDR2 FQDESV, per germline (reference sequence). In nucleotides, the CDR3 is TGTGCCAGCAGCTTGGGGCGCGAGACCCAGTACTTC. This sequence encodes CASSLGRETQYF.

The chain carries TRBV9 and TRBJ2-1; D remains ambiguous. Germline V gene data show CDR1 as SGDLS and CDR2 as YYNGEE. The CDR3 totals 14 residues. Trimming removed 0 bases from V and 0 bases from J, with 4 bases in between. The CDR3 region has the DNA TGTGCCAGCAGCGTAGCCAGCTCCTACAATGAGCAGTTCTTC. Its translation: CASSVASSYNEQFF.

The rearrangement links TRBV18 to TRBJ2-1, with 9 nucleotides matching TRBD2. The CDR3 extends over 16 amino acids. Germline values: CDR1 KGHSH, CDR2 LQKENI. Losses at the gene ends were 3 bases for V and 5 bases for J; bases not matched to a gene: 8. In nucleotides, the CDR3 is TGTGCCAGCTCACCTCGGACTAGCGCATACCACAATGAGCAGTTCTTC. Encoded protein: CASSPRTSAYHNEQFF.

This chain uses TRBV6-5 with TRBJ2-1, with TRBD2 as a possible D gene (5 bases). CDR1 MNHEY and CDR2 SVGAGI come from the germline V gene. Trimming pared 7 bases from V and 5 bases from J, leaving 6 bases between. CDR3 length equals 11 residues. The CDR3 is CASKGDNEQFF. CDR3 DNA: TGTGCCAGCAAGGGAGACAATGAGCAGTTCTTC.

CDR3 protein: CASSPSREIQKLFF. The CDR3 DNA reads as TGTGCCAGCAGCCCGAGCAGGGAAATACAAAAACTGTTTTTT. The chain joins TRBV7-9 to TRBJ1-4, with D perhaps TRBD1 (5 bases). CDR1 and CDR2 from the germline V gene are SEHNR and FQNEAQ (reference sequence). The CDR3 runs 14 residues. Deletions cut 5 bases from V and 9 bases from J, with 16 bases between. Together with reference TRBV7-9 and TRBJ1-4, the CDR3 gives the full variable domain: DTGVSQNPRHKITKRGQNVTFRCDPISEHNRLYWYRQTLGQGPEFLTYFQNEAQLEKSRLLSDRFSAERPKGSFSTLEIQRTEQGDSAMYLCASSPSREIQKLFFGSGTQLSVL.

This clone was counted once. The chain has TRBV5-4 and TRBJ2-1, with 8 positions matching TRBD2. From germline, CDR1 is SGHNT and CDR2 YYREEE (reference sequence). The CDR3 runs to 20 residues. With 4 bases clipped from V and 3 bases from J, the junction kept 21 bases outside the gene matches. CDR3 in DNA: TGTGCCAGCAGCGTCCCCTTAGGTAGCGGGATTAAACGGAGCTACAATGAGCAGTTCTTC. Protein sequence: CASSVPLGSGIKRSYNEQFF.

The V and J genes are TRBV5-6 and TRBJ2-7; TRBD1 aligns across 7 bases. CDR3 length: 14 amino acids. The V and J ends lost 1 base and 2 bases, in that order; junction bases with no gene match: 3. CDR1 and CDR2 from the germline V gene are SGHDT and YYEEEE. The CDR3 sequence is CASSLTGVAYEQYF. In nucleotides, the CDR3 is TGTGCCAGCAGCTTGACAGGGGTTGCCTACGAGCAGTACTTC.

This chain joins TRBV3-1 (or the pseudogene TRBV3-2) and TRBJ2-7; D is ambiguous. Germline loops: CDR1 LGHDT, CDR2 YNNKEL (reference sequence). V was pared by 0 bases and J by 9 bases, with 15 bases between. The CDR3 has 14 amino acids. The CDR3 DNA reads as TGTGCCAGCAGCCAAGATTGGCAGCGCCGAGGGCAGTACTTC. This gives the protein CASSQDWQRRGQYF.

This clone was recorded only once. The gene calls are TRBV11-2 and TRBJ1-2; D gene unclear. CDR1 is SGHAT, CDR2 FQNNGV, per germline. This CDR3 has 13 amino acids. The V end lost 3 bases, the J end lost 6 bases, and 11 bases lay between the germline ends. Here the CDR3 reads CASSLGEINGYTF. CDR3 bases: TGTGCCAGCAGCTTGGGAGAAATAAATGGCTACACCTTC.

This chain links TRBV11-2 with TRBJ1-1; D might be TRBD1 (5 bases). The germline gives CDR1 SGHAT, CDR2 FQNNGV. CDR3 length: 14 amino acids. V lost 0 bases, J lost 6 bases, and 11 bases lay in between. The CDR3 protein is CASSLDSGGAEAFF. Here the CDR3 DNA reads TGTGCCAGCAGCTTAGATAGCGGGGGGGCTGAAGCTTTCTTT.

The V call is TRBV7-2, the J call TRBJ2-2; possibly TRBD1 for D (6 bases). This CDR3 is built from 15 residues. The germline V and J ends were trimmed by 8 bases and 0 bases, with 13 bases remaining between them. From germline, CDR1 is SGHTA and CDR2 FQGNSA. This chain's CDR3 is CASGQTVANTGELFF. The CDR3 coding sequence is TGTGCCAGCGGACAGACGGTCGCGAACACCGGGGAGCTGTTTTTT.

The chain carries TRBV7-8 and TRBJ2-1; 11 bases fit TRBD2. V was clipped by 2 bases and J by 6 bases; unmatched bases: 12. CDR1 and CDR2 from the germline V gene are SGHVS and FQNEAQ. The CDR3 consists of 18 residues. The DNA for the CDR3 is TGTGCCAGCAGCTTAAGGTATCTAGCGGGAGGAGGGGCCAATGAGCAGTTCTTC. Its translation is CASSLRYLAGGGANEQFF.

V and J are TRBV7-2 and TRBJ1-2, with D maybe TRBD1 (5 bases). This CDR3 contains 14 residues. Trimming removed 1 base at V and 4 bases at J, with 10 bases between. In germline, CDR1 is SGHTA, CDR2 FQGNSA. CDR3 residues: CASSLDGAGYGYTF. CDR3 DNA sequence: TGTGCCAGCAGCTTAGATGGGGCTGGCTATGGCTACACCTTC.

The V call is TRBV28, the J call TRBJ2-2; 14 bases are a match to TRBD2. V trimming: 0 bases; J trimming: 5 bases; junction bases outside the gene matches: 5. Per germline, CDR1 MDHEN and CDR2 SYDVKM. The CDR3 sequence is 18 residues long. DNA of the CDR3: TGTGCCAGCAGTTTATGGGGACTAGCGGGAGTACAGACCGGGGAGCTGTTTTTT. Protein product: CASSLWGLAGVQTGELFF. Supplemented by reference TRBV28 and TRBJ2-2, the full variable domain reads DVKVTQSSRYLVKRTGEKVFLECVQDMDHENMFWYRQDPGLGLRLIYFSYDVKMKEKGDIPEGYSVSREKKERFSLILESASTNQTSMYLCASSLWGLAGVQTGELFFGEGSRLTVL.

This clone appeared a single time. The chain has TRBV19 and TRBJ1-2; D ambiguous. The germline V gene has CDR1 LNHDA and CDR2 SQIVND (reference sequence). The CDR3 extends over 15 amino acids. V lost 1 base and J lost 6, with 15 bases in between. The CDR3 here is CASSIAGVAENGYTF. CDR3 in DNA: TGTGCCAGTAGTATAGCCGGGGTCGCGGAGAATGGCTACACCTTC. The full variable domain, with the rest looked up from reference TRBV19 and TRBJ1-2, is DGGITQSPKYLFRKEGQNVTLSCEQNLNHDAMYWYRQDPGQGLRLIYYSQIVNDFQKGDIAEGYSVSREKKESFPLTVTSAQKNPTAFYLCASSIAGVAENGYTFGSGTRLTVV.

This chain joins TRBV7-3 and TRBJ2-1; 11 nucleotides match TRBD2. The CDR3 runs to 15 residues. Trimming took 3 bases from V and 8 from J; bases not matched to a gene: 6. Germline V gene lookup returns CDR1 SGHTA and CDR2 FQGTGA. Written as DNA, the CDR3 is TGTGCCAGCAGCTTCGTAGCGGGAGGGCCTCATGAGCAGTTCTTC. Protein product: CASSFVAGGPHEQFF. The full variable domain, its missing parts supplied by reference TRBV7-3 and TRBJ2-1, is GAGVSQTPSNKVTEKGKYVELRCDPISGHTALYWYRQSLGQGPEFLIYFQGTGAADDSGLPNDRFFAVRPEGSVSTLKIQRTERGDSAVYLCASSFVAGGPHEQFFGPGTRLTVL.

The rearrangement uses TRBV5-8 and TRBJ1-5; no firm D call. V was trimmed by 4 bases and J by 4 bases, leaving 12 bases between them. Per germline, CDR1 SGHTS and CDR2 YDEGEE. The CDR3 is made up of 14 amino acids. CDR3 sequence (DNA): TGTGCCAGCAGCCATCGGGAATTTAATCAGCCCCAGCATTTT. It encodes CASSHREFNQPQHF.

The chain joins TRBV29-1 to TRBJ1-3, with TRBD1 identical over 7 bases. There are 14 residues in the CDR3. Germline V lookup: CDR1 SQVTM, CDR2 ANQGSEA. J was trimmed by 0 bases and V by 4 bases; bases with no gene match: 3. The CDR3 DNA sequence: TGCAGCGTTGGGGACAGCGGCTCTGGAAACACCATATATTTT. Translating gives CSVGDSGSGNTIYF.

The chain is built from TRBV5-5 and TRBJ2-1, with D possibly matching TRBD1 (5 bases). From germline, CDR1 is SGHKS and CDR2 YYEKEE (reference sequence). V shed 2 bases and J shed 1 base, with 7 bases lying between them. There are 14 residues in the CDR3. The CDR3 DNA reads as TGTGCCAGCAGCTTCCCAGGGTCCTACAATGAGCAGTTCTTC. Its protein is CASSFPGSYNEQFF.

The gene calls are TRBV6-5 and TRBJ2-3; the match to TRBD1 covers 9 bases. The J segment lost 2 bases and the V segment lost 0 bases, leaving 3 bases of the junction unmatched. The CDR3 sequence is 16 residues long. CDR1 is MNHEY, CDR2 SVGAGI, per germline. CDR3 amino acids: CASSYSTGGLTDTQYF. The CDR3 nucleotides read TGTGCCAGCAGTTACTCTACAGGGGGCCTCACAGATACGCAGTATTTT.